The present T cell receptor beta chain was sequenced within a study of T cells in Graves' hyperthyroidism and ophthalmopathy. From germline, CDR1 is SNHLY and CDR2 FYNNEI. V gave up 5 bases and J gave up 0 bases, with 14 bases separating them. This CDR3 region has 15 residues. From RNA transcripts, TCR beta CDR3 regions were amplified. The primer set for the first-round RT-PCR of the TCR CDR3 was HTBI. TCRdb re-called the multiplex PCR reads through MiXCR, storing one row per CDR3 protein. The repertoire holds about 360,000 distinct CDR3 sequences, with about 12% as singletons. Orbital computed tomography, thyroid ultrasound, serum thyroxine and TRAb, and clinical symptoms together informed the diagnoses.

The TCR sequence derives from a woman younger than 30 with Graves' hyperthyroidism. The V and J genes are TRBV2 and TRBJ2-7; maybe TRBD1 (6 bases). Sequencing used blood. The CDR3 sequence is CASSQSGASSYEQYF. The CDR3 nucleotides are TGTGCCAGCAGTCAATCAGGGGCGAGCTCCTACGAGCAGTACTTC.